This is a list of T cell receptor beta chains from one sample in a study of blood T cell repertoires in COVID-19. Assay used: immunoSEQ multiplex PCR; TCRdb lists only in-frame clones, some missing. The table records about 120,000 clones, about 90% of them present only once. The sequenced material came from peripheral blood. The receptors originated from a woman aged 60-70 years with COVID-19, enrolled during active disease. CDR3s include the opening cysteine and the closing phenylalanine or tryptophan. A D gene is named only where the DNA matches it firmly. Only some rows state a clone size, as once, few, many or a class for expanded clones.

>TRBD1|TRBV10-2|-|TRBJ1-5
TGCGCCAGCAGGACAGGGGTGGGAGGGAGCAATCAGCCCCAGCATTTT
CASRTGVGGSNQPQHF
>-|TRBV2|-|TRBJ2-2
TGTGCCAGCAGCCCGAGACTAGCGAACACCGGGGAGCTGTTTTTT
CASSPRLANTGELFF
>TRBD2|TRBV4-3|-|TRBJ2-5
TGCGCCAGCAGCCGCCGACTAGCGGGAGGACAAGAGACCCAGTACTTC
CASSRRLAGGQETQYF
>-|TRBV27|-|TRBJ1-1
TGTGCCAGCAGTTGGGGGGGTATGGGAAACACTGAAGCTTTCTTT
CASSWGGMGNTEAFF
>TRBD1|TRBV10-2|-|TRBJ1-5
TGCGCCAGCAGTGAGGGGGACAGGGCGGCGGGTCAGCCCCAGCATTTT
CASSEGDRAAGQPQHF
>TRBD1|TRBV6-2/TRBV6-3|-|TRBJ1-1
TGTGCCAGCAGTTGGGACCGGGACAGGGGTTTCACTGAAGCTTTCTTT
CASSWDRDRGFTEAFF
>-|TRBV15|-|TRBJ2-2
TGTGCCACCAGCAGAGAGGCGGGGACGAACACCGGGGAGCTGTTTTTT
CATSREAGTNTGELFF
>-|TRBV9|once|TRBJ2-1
TGTGCCAGCAGCACTGACCCCGGGGATAACAATGAGCAGTTCTTC
CASSTDPGDNNEQFF
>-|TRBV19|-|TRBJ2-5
TGTGCCAGTAGGACGACAGCGAGGGGGGAGACCCAGTACTTC
CASRTTARGETQYF
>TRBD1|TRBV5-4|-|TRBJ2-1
TGTGCCAGCAGCTCTCTGACAGGGTACAATGAGCAGTTCTTC
CASSSLTGYNEQFF
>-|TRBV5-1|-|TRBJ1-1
TGCGCCAGCAGCTTAACAGGGATTATGAACACTGAAGCTTTCTTT
CASSLTGIMNTEAFF
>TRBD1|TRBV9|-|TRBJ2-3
TGTGCCAGCAGCAATGGCCCGGGACAGTTCACAGATACGCAGTATTTT
CASSNGPGQFTDTQYF
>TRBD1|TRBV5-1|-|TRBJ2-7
TGCGCCAGCAAAACCCCGGACAGGGGGGACGAGCAGTACTTC
CASKTPDRGDEQYF
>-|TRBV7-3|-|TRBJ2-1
TGTGCCAGCAGCTCGGGACTCCTCAATGAGCAGTTCTTC
CASSSGLLNEQFF
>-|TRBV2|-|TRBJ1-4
TGTGCCAGCAGTGAACAGGACTTCCGTAATGAAAAACTGTTTTTT
CASSEQDFRNEKLFF
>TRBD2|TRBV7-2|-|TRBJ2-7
TGTGCCAGCAGCTTCCCGGGGGGCTACGAGCAGTACTTC
CASSFPGGYEQYF
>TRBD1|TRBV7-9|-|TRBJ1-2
TGTGCCAGCAGCCTCCAGGGGGCGGGCTATGGCTACACCTTC
CASSLQGAGYGYTF
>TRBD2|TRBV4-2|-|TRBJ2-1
TGTGCCAGTAGAGACCTAGCGGGGAACAATTATGAGCAGTTCTTC
CASRDLAGNNYEQFF
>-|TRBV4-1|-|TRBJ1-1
TGCGCCAGCAGCCCCCCCAGACGGGACACCAACACTGAAGCTTTCTTT
CASSPPRRDTNTEAFF
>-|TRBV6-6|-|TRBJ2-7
TGTGCCAGCAGTTTAAAAAGACTCTCCTACGAGCAGTACTTC
CASSLKRLSYEQYF
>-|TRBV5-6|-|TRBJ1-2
TGTGCCAGCAGCTATAGAGCGGGCTACACCTTC
CASSYRAGYTF
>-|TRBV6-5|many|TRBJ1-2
TGTGCCAGCAGGGACAGCCTCGACTATGGCTACACCTTC
CASRDSLDYGYTF
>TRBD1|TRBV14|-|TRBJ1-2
TGTGCCAGCAGCCAAGTTGGACAGGGTGGCTACACCTTC
CASSQVGQGGYTF
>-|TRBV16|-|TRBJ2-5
TGTGCCAGCAGCCTCTACAACCGGCGGTACCAAGAGACCCAGTACTTC
CASSLYNRRYQETQYF
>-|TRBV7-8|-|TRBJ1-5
TGTGCCAGCAGCTCAACGGGAGGGTCCTCGCCCCAGCATTTT
CASSSTGGSSPQHF
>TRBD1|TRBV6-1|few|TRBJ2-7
TGTGCCAGCAGTGATGAAGGGGGCCCCTACGAGCAGTACTTC
CASSDEGGPYEQYF
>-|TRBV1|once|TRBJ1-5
TGCACCAGCAGCCACCGTGGGACAGGGAGCGATCAGCCCCAGCATTTT
CTSSHRGTGSDQPQHF